The 19 T cell receptor beta chains below all came from one sample that was sequenced in a study of siplizumab effects on memory and regulatory T cells. TCRdb keeps only in-frame clones here, not all; method: immunoSEQ multiplex PCR. This sample has more than 90,000 clones, with roughly 94% found just once. The sequencing sample was made of non-Treg CD4+ T cells sorted from blood. These receptor sequences come from a human donor in good health.

The genes are TRBV29-1 and TRBJ2-3; D is unclear. Trimming stripped 1 base from V and 5 bases from J, with 13 bases between. This CDR3 is built from 14 residues. Germline V lookup: CDR1 SQVTM, CDR2 ANQGSEA. CDR3: CSVEGLSSGDTQYF. In DNA, the CDR3 is TGCAGCGTTGAAGGATTGAGTTCGGGAGATACGCAGTATTTT.

The chain links TRBV14 to TRBJ2-5, with 8 bases identical to TRBD2. V dropped 0 bases and J dropped 2; count of bases not matched to a gene: 5. Per germline, CDR1 SGHDN and CDR2 FVKESK. The CDR3 extends over 16 amino acids. The CDR3 bases are TGTGCCAGCAGCCAAGATCGCCGACTAGCGCAAGAGACCCAGTACTTC. Its translation is CASSQDRRLAQETQYF.

V usage is TRBV30 and J usage is TRBJ2-1; 11 bases fit TRBD2. In germline, CDR1 is GTSNPN, CDR2 SVGIG (reference sequence). Unmatched junction bases numbered 8, after V lost 1 base and J lost 6 bases. The CDR3 length is 16 residues. DNA of the CDR3: TGTGCCTGGAGTGGGGGATCTAGCGGGAGGTCCAATGAGCAGTTCTTC. Its translation: CAWSGGSSGRSNEQFF.

The V call is TRBV7-8, the J call TRBJ2-1, with 9 bases lining up with TRBD1. The junction had 2 bases not matched to a gene; V was cut back by 5 bases and J by 0 bases. Germline values: CDR1 SGHVS, CDR2 FQNEAQ. The CDR3 is 15 amino acids. The CDR3, as DNA: TGTGCCAGCAGCCCACAGGGGGCCTCCTACAATGAGCAGTTCTTC. This translates into CASSPQGASYNEQFF.

J is TRBJ1-1 and V is TRBV11-2; TRBD1 matches at 7 bases. CDR1 is SGHAT, CDR2 FQNNGV, per germline. The CDR3 is made up of 15 amino acids. Germline trimming cut 5 bases from V and 3 bases from J; bases unmatched to any gene: 9. CDR3 bases: TGTGCCAGCAGCCTCCACAGGGGAGGGGACACTGAAGCTTTCTTT. Translating it yields CASSLHRGGDTEAFF.

The chain uses TRBV5-1 and TRBJ2-7; 10 bases agree with TRBD1. The CDR3 totals 15 residues. V dropped 3 bases and J dropped 5; count of bases not matched to a gene: 8. The germline V gene encodes CDR1 SGHRS and CDR2 YFSETQ. As DNA, the CDR3 is TGCGCCAGCAGCTCTGATACCGGGACAGGGGACGAGCAGTACTTC. Translated, it gives CASSSDTGTGDEQYF.

The CDR3 nucleotides read TGTGCCAGCAGCTCCATGGCACAAGGTAAGACCAACACTGAAGCTTTCTTT. The encoded protein is CASSSMAQGKTNTEAFF. This chain connects TRBV7-2 to TRBJ1-1; no definite D call. V lost 4 bases and J lost 2, with 20 bases in between. The CDR3 consists of 17 residues. CDR1 is SGHTA, CDR2 FQGNSA, per germline.

Here the CDR3 reads CASSQGHLNQPQHF. CDR3 nucleotide sequence: TGTGCCAGCAGCCAAGGACACCTCAATCAGCCCCAGCATTTT. The chain employs TRBV4-2 and TRBJ1-5; no firm D call. Germline CDR1 is LGHNA and CDR2 is YNFKEQ. The V end lost 1 base, the J end lost 3 bases, and 7 bases lay between the germline ends. This CDR3 spans 14 amino acids.

The chain joins TRBV19 to TRBJ1-1; tentatively, D is TRBD1 (6 bases). The CDR3 extends over 15 amino acids. V lost 7 bases, J lost 2 bases, and 17 bases lay in between. Germline CDR1 and CDR2: LNHDA and SQIVND (reference sequence). CDR3 DNA sequence: TGTGCCAGTAATCACCCAGGGGCTCGAAACACTGAAGCTTTCTTT. Its translation is CASNHPGARNTEAFF.

This chain joins TRBV25-1 and TRBJ1-4; the D gene is possibly TRBD1 (5 bases). The CDR3 is 15 residues long. Trimming cost V 6 bases and J 8 bases, with 19 bases left between them. The germline gives CDR1 MGHDK, CDR2 SYGVNS. In DNA, the CDR3 is TGTGCCAGCAGAGACTCAGGGTTCCGGGGAGAAAAACTGTTTTTT. Encoded protein: CASRDSGFRGEKLFF.

This clone appeared once. The V call is TRBV5-1, the J call TRBJ2-2; D is unclear. CDR1 and CDR2 from the germline V gene are SGHRS and YFSETQ. The CDR3 runs to 15 residues. V dropped 0 bases and J dropped 5 bases, with 11 bases sitting between them. CDR3 loop: CASSLVGLGTGELFF. In DNA form, the CDR3 reads TGCGCCAGCAGCTTGGTCGGCCTCGGGACCGGGGAGCTGTTTTTT.

The chain links TRBV11-3 to TRBJ2-1, with 7 bases lining up with TRBD2. The V gene's germline CDR1 is SGHNT and CDR2 YENEEA. The ends lost 1 base at V and 7 bases at J; junction bases unmatched: 10. The CDR3 has 16 amino acids. The CDR3 DNA is TGTGCCAGCAGCTTAGTCTCTGGGGGAGGGGCGAATGAGCAGTTCTTC. Amino acid sequence: CASSLVSGGGANEQFF. Using reference TRBV11-3 and TRBJ2-1 for the parts outside the CDR3, the full variable domain is EAGVVQSPRYKIIEKKQPVAFWCNPISGHNTLYWYLQNLGQGPELLIRYENEEAVDDSQLPKDRFSAERLKGVDSTLKIQPAELGDSAVYLCASSLVSGGGANEQFFGPGTRLTVL.

A single count supports this clone. J is TRBJ2-5 and V is TRBV5-1; D call uncertain. Per the germline V gene, CDR1 is SGHRS and CDR2 is YFSETQ. CDR3 size: 14 residues. V was pared by 5 bases and J by 3 bases, with 14 bases between. CDR3: CASRFGILEETQYF. CDR3 DNA: TGCGCCAGCAGATTCGGAATTCTAGAAGAGACCCAGTACTTC.

This clone was recorded only once. The chain employs TRBV7-6 and TRBJ2-1, with 8 bases that match TRBD2. Germline CDR1 SGHVS, CDR2 FNYEAQ. The CDR3 is made up of 15 amino acids. V dropped 5 bases and J dropped 1; count of bases not matched to a gene: 4. The DNA of the CDR3 is TGTGCCAGCAGCCCTACTAGCGGTTCCTACAATGAGCAGTTCTTC. It yields the protein CASSPTSGSYNEQFF.

The V and J genes are TRBV4-1 and TRBJ1-2; TRBD1 matches 9 bases. V gave up 2 bases and J gave up 6 bases; unmatched junction bases: 10. Germline CDR1 and CDR2: MGHRA and YSYEKL. CDR3 size: 16 residues. This CDR3 reads CASSQHRDRDWNGYTF. The CDR3 nucleotides read TGCGCCAGCAGCCAACACCGGGACAGGGATTGGAATGGCTACACCTTC.

This sequence joins TRBV9 and TRBJ2-5, with D tentatively TRBD1 or TRBD2 (5 bases each). V dropped 0 bases and J dropped 5 bases, with 5 bases sitting between them. The CDR3 loop spans 12 amino acids. Germline V lookup: CDR1 SGDLS, CDR2 YYNGEE. This CDR3 is CASSVGGETQYF. CDR3 DNA: TGTGCCAGCAGCGTAGGGGGGGAGACCCAGTACTTC.

The chain links TRBV18 to TRBJ2-7, with 9 bases lining up with TRBD2. The length of the CDR3 is 17 residues. Germline V gene data show CDR1 as KGHSH and CDR2 as LQKENI. The trim removed 3 bases at V and 3 bases at J, leaving 12 bases unmatched. The DNA of the CDR3 is TGTGCCAGCTCACCTATTATTAGTAGCGGGAGAGACTACGAGCAGTACTTC. Its protein is CASSPIISSGRDYEQYF.

The chain links TRBV28 to TRBJ2-6; D is unresolved. Trimming took 7 bases from V and 1 from J, leaving 14 bases between them. Germline CDR1 and CDR2: MDHEN and SYDVKM. The length of the CDR3 is 16 residues. The CDR3 region has the DNA TGTGCCAGCATTCGCGGAGCAAAATCTGGGGCCAACGTCCTGACTTTC. This gives the protein CASIRGAKSGANVLTF.

V gene TRBV19 combines with J gene TRBJ2-3; D possibly matches TRBD1 or TRBD2 (5 bases each). This CDR3 has 15 amino acids. With 2 bases removed from V and 2 bases from J, the gap between germline ends came to 11 bases. Germline values: CDR1 LNHDA, CDR2 SQIVND (reference sequence). CDR3 loop: CASSILTGPTDTQYF. CDR3 DNA: TGTGCCAGTAGTATATTAACGGGACCCACAGATACGCAGTATTTT.